This TCR beta chain came from a study of blood T cell repertoires in COVID-19. Across the whole study: PBMCs, B-cell-depleted T cells, or T cells provided the cDNA or gDNA that made up the material.

Trimming removed 4 bases from V and 2 bases from J; junction bases left unmatched: 12. In germline, CDR1 is LGHNA, CDR2 YNFKEQ. The CDR3 contains 18 residues. Generated by immunoSEQ multiplex PCR, the TCRdb table keeps only in-frame clones and is missing some. The table shows roughly 230,000 clones, with around four fifths occurring only once. This sequence originates from a woman in her sixties or seventies with active or convalescent COVID-19. Specimen: peripheral blood. The genes are TRBV4-2 and TRBJ2-2, with TRBD2 matching over 8 bases. CDR3 in amino acids: CASSRDPLAGLNTGELFF. The CDR3 bases are TGTGCCAGCAGCCGCGACCCTCTAGCGGGTCTAAACACCGGGGAGCTGTTTTTT.